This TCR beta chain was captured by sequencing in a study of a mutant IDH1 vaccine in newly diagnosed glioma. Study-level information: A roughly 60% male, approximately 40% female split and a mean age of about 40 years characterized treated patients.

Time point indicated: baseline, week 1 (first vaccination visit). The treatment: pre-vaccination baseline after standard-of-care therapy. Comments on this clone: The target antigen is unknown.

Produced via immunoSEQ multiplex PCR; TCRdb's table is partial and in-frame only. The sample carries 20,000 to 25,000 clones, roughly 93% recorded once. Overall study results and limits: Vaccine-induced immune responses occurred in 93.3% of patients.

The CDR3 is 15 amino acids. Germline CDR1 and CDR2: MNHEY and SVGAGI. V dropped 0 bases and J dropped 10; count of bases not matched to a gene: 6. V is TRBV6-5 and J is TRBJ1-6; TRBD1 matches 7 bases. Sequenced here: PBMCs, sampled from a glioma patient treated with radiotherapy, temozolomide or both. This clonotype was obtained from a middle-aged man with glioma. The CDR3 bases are TGTGCCAGCAGTTACTCGGTCCAGGGGGAATCACCCCTCCACTTT. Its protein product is CASSYSVQGESPLHF.